This T cell receptor beta chain was recorded in a study of cytomegalovirus exposure and HLA in healthy donors. As for this clone: The antigen is undetermined.

PCR was performed using 60 Vbeta and 13 Jbeta primers. The assay was immunoSEQ multiplex PCR, and TCRdb's table has in-frame clones only and misses some. The repertoire holds around 150,000 clones, with approximately 80% as singletons. Study conclusions and caveats: Relative to the roughly 700-donor mean, N-insertions were reportedly fewer in an Asian-associated ancestry cluster in a later analysis. Several of the most significant clusters appeared linked to common viral pathogens, based on a later analysis.

The sequence was obtained from a man aged 25 to 40 in good health and CMV-seropositive. Source material: PBMCs.

The CDR3 reads CASSPRTSGGQETQYF. CDR3 in DNA: TGTGCCAGCTCACCGCGGACTAGCGGGGGCCAAGAGACCCAGTACTTC. The rearrangement joins TRBV18 to TRBJ2-5; TRBD2 matches at 13 bases. Per the germline V gene, CDR1 is KGHSH and CDR2 is LQKENI. The CDR3 runs 16 residues. Trimming cost V 3 bases and J 1 base; bases outside gene matches: 2.